This T cell receptor beta chain was documented in a study of neoadjuvant anti-PD-1 for oral cavity cancer. Patients had newly diagnosed, untreated stage II-IVA oral cavity squamous cell carcinoma. PBMCs were not maintained or expanded in culture before analysis. Whole-study findings and limits: Pretreatment Treg/Th17 ratio correlated inversely with post-treatment tumor clonality.

Using immunoSEQ multiplex PCR, the repertoire was profiled, and TCRdb retains in-frame clones only, with some absent. The table includes more than 10,000 clones, more than 60% detected once. As regards this clone: Its antigen is undetermined.

V dropped 4 bases and J dropped 7; count of bases not matched to a gene: 9. Per germline, CDR1 SGHKS and CDR2 YYEKEE (reference sequence). The CDR3 consists of 15 residues. This material consisted of PBMCs, taken before nivolumab (anti-PD-1) treatment. The chain carries TRBV5-5 and TRBJ1-3; 9 nucleotides match TRBD1. This TCR was recovered from a person between 35 and 79 years old with oral cavity squamous cell carcinoma. CDR3 amino acids: CASSLRQGEANTIYF. CDR3 coding DNA: TGTGCCAGCAGCCTGAGACAGGGGGAGGCTAACACCATATATTTT.